This T cell receptor (beta chain) was recorded in a study of human T cells and chemical hapten exposure. This CDR3 has 15 amino acids. Germline CDR1 and CDR2: DFQATT and SNEGSKA (reference sequence). The J segment lost 4 bases and the V segment lost 1 base, leaving 4 bases of the junction unmatched. Time point denoted: patch test 1, 2 weeks after DPC sensitization. Documented treatment: therapeutic diphenylcyclopropenone sensitization with weekly scalp DPC. TCRdb called the RACE reads again in MiXCR, with one record for every CDR3 protein. The sample lists fewer than 200,000 distinct CDR3 sequences, 20% to 25% occurring once. This clonotype was observed a few times.

The TCR sequence derives from a woman aged 45-59 years with alopecia areata. Some clones in this sample may be carry-over from other donors' samples. The specimen comprised whole blood, sampled in connection with sensitization to the hapten diphenylcyclopropenone (DPC). The J gene is TRBJ2-2, the V gene TRBV20-1; TRBD2 matches at 9 bases. CDR3 coding DNA: TGCAGTGCTAGAGTGTATAGCGGGAGCACCGGGGAGCTGTTTTTT. Its protein product is CSARVYSGSTGELFF.